This TCR beta chain was captured in a study of T cell responses to AZD1222 COVID-19 vaccine. Study observations and caveats: Seropositive at baseline were only a handful of AZD1222 recipients.

Germline V gene sequence: CDR1 ENHRY, CDR2 SYGVKD. This CDR3 contains 14 residues. Losses at the gene ends were 0 bases for V and 6 bases for J; bases not matched to a gene: 2. Notes on this clone: Its antigen is still unknown.

Method: immunoSEQ multiplex PCR; TCRdb's copy keeps in-frame clones and lacks some. The sample consists of 90,000 to 120,000 clones, 75% to 95% of them appearing once. The sequence was collected from an adult who received the AZD1222 COVID-19 vaccine. The chain joins TRBV10-3 to TRBJ1-2, with 9 bases fitting TRBD1. The material sequenced was peripheral blood, taken 28 days after the second AZD1222 dose. Here the CDR3 reads CAISESGTGHGYTF. For the CDR3, the DNA is TGTGCCATCAGTGAGTCCGGGACAGGGCATGGCTACACCTTC.